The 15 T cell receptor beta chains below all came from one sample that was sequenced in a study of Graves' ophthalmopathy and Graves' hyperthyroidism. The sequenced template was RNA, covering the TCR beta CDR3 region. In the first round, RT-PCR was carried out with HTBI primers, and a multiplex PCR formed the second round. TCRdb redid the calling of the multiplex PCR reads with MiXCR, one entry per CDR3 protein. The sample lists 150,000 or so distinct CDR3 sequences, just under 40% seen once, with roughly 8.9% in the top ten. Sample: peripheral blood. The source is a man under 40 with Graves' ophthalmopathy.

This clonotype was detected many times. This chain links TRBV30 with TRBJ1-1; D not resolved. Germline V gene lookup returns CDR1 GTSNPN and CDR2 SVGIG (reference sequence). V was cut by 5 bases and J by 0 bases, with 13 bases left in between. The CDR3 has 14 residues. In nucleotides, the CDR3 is TGTGCCTGGGCTTTAGAAGGATTGAACACTGAAGCTTTCTTT. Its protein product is CAWALEGLNTEAFF.

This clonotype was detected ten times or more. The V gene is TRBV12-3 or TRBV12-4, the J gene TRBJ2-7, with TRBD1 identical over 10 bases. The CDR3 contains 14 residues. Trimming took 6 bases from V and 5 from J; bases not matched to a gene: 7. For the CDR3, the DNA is TGTGCCAGCAGCCAGGACAGGGGGAAGGACGAGCAGTACTTC. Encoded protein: CASSQDRGKDEQYF.

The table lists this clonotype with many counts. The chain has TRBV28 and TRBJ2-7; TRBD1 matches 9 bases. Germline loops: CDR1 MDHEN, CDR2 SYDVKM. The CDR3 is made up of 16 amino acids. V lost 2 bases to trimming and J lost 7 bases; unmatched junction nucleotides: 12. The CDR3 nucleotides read TGTGCCAGCAGTTTACTCCTTGGACAGGGGTCGTGGGAGCAGTACTTC. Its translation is CASSLLLGQGSWEQYF. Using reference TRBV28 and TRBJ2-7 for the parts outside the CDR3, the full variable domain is DVKVTQSSRYLVKRTGEKVFLECVQDMDHENMFWYRQDPGLGLRLIYFSYDVKMKEKGDIPEGYSVSREKKERFSLILESASTNQTSMYLCASSLLLGQGSWEQYFGPGTRLTVT.

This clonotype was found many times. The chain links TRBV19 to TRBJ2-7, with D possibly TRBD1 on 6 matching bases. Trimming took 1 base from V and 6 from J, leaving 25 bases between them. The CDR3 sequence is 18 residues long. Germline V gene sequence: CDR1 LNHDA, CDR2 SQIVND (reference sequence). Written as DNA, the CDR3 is TGTGCCAGTAGTATAGGACCCCCATCCGGGACAACCCTAGGCGAGCAGTACTTC. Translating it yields CASSIGPPSGTTLGEQYF.

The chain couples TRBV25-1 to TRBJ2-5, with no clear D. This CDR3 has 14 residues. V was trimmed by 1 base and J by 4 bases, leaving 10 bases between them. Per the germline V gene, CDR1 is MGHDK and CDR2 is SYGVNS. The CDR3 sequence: CASSEFESRETQYF. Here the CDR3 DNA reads TGTGCCAGCAGTGAATTCGAGAGTCGAGAGACCCAGTACTTC.

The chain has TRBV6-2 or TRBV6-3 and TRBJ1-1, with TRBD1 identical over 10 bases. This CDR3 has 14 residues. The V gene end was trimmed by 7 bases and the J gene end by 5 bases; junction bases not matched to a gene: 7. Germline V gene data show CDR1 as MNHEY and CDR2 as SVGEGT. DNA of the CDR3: TGTGCCAGCACCAAGGGACAGGGGATTACTGAAGCTTTCTTT. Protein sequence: CASTKGQGITEAFF.

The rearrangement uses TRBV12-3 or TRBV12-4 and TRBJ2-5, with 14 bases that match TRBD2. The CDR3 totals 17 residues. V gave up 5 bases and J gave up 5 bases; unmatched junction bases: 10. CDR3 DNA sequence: TGTGCCAGCAGTCCGGGACTAGCGGGAGTGTTGGGGGAGACCCAGTACTTC. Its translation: CASSPGLAGVLGETQYF.

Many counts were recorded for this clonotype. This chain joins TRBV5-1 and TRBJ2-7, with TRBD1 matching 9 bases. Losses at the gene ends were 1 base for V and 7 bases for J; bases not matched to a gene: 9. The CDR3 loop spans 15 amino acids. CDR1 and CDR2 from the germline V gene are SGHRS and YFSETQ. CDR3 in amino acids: CASSLSGQGGEEQYF. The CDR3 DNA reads TGCGCCAGCAGCTTGTCGGGACAGGGAGGAGAAGAGCAGTACTTC.

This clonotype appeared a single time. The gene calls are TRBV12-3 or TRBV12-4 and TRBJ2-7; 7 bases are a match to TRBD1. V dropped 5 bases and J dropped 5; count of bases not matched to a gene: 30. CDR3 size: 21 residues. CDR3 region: CASSVEMGNKGAWTGLNEQYF. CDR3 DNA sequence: TGTGCCAGCAGTGTAGAAATGGGCAATAAAGGAGCCTGGACAGGTCTCAACGAGCAGTACTTC.

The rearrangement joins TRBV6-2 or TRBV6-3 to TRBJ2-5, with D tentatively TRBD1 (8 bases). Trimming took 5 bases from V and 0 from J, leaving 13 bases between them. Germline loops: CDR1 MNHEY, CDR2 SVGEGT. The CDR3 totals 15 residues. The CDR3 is CASSGQGGYQETQYF. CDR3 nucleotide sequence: TGTGCCAGCAGTGGACAGGGAGGGTACCAAGAGACCCAGTACTTC.

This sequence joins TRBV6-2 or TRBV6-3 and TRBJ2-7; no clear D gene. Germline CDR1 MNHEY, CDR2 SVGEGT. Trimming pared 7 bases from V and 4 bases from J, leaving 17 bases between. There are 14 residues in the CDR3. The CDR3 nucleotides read TGTGCCAGCACTCCGAACGGTGCTACTTACGAGCAGTACTTC. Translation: CASTPNGATYEQYF.

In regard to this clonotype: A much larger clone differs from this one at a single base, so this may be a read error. CDR3: CASSRGTVAQYF. CDR3 coding DNA: TGTGCCAGCAGCCGAGGGACAGTTGCGCAGTACTTC. The rearrangement uses TRBV7-9 and TRBJ2-7; 7 nucleotides agree with TRBD1. The CDR3 is 12 amino acids. Germline assignment: CDR1 SEHNR and CDR2 FQNEAQ (reference sequence). V gave up 5 bases and J gave up 9 bases; unmatched junction bases: 7.

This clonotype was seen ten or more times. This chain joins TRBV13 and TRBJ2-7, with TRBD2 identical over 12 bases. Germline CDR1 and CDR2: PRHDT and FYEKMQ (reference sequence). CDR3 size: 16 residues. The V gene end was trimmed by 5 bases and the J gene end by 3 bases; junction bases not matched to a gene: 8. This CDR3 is CASSPRGTSGRYEQYF. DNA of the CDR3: TGTGCCAGCAGCCCCCGGGGGACTAGCGGGCGCTACGAGCAGTACTTC.

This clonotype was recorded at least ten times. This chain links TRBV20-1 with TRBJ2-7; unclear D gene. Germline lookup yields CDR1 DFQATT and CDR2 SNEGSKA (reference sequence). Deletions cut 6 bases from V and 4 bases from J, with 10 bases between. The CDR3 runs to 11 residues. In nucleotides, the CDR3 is TGCAGTGCAGATAGACTTTACGAGCAGTACTTC. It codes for CSADRLYEQYF.

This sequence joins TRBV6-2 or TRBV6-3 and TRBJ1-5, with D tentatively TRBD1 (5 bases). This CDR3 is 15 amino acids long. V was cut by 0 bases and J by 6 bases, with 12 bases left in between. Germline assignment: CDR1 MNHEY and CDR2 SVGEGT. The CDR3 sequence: CASSYSGFGGQPQHF. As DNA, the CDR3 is TGTGCCAGCAGTTACTCGGGATTTGGGGGTCAGCCCCAGCATTTT.